This TCR beta chain was obtained from a study of graft-versus-host responses after intestinal transplantation. Study background: Each recipient received a multivisceral, liver-intestinal, or isolated intestinal graft. Recipients across the board were started on anti-thymocyte globulin induction, then kept on tacrolimus and steroids for roughly 3 years. General observations from the study: Clonal ratios of graft-versus-host to host-versus-graft in allografts were high for patients exhibiting graft-donor T cell macrochimerism. Ileal or blood samples showed some GvH clones first, and such clones were also found in recipient marrow.

Turning to this clone: Antigen: not known.

The repertoire was sequenced with immunoSEQ multiplex PCR; TCRdb's copy has only in-frame clones and lacks some. The table lists roughly 110,000 clones, around 90% of them singletons. The germline V gene encodes CDR1 LNHDA and CDR2 SQIVND (reference sequence). The CDR3 consists of 16 residues. Trimming took off 5 bases at V and 0 bases at J, with 14 bases between the two ends. This specimen consisted of unstimulated CD4+ T cells sorted from spleen or lymph node cells, obtained before transplant. The chain is built from TRBV19 and TRBJ1-5; D unclear. The TCR comes from a human donor who was the organ donor for an intestinal transplant. The CDR3 nucleotides read TGTGCCAGTAGTTACCTCTGGACGGATAGCAATCAGCCCCAGCATTTT. Protein sequence: CASSYLWTDSNQPQHF.